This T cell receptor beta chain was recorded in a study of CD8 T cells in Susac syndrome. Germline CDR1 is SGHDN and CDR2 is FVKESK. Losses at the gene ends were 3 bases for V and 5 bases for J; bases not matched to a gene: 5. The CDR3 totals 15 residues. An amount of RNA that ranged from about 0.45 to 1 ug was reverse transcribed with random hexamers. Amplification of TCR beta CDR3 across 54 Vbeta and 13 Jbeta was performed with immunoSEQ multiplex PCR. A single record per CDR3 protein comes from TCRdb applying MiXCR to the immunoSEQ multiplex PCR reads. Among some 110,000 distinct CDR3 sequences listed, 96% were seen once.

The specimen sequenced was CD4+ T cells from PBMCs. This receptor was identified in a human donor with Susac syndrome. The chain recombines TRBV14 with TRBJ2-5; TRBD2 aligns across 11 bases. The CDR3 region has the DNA TGTGCCAGCAGCCAGTTACTAGCGGGAGTGGAGACCCAGTACTTC. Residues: CASSQLLAGVETQYF.